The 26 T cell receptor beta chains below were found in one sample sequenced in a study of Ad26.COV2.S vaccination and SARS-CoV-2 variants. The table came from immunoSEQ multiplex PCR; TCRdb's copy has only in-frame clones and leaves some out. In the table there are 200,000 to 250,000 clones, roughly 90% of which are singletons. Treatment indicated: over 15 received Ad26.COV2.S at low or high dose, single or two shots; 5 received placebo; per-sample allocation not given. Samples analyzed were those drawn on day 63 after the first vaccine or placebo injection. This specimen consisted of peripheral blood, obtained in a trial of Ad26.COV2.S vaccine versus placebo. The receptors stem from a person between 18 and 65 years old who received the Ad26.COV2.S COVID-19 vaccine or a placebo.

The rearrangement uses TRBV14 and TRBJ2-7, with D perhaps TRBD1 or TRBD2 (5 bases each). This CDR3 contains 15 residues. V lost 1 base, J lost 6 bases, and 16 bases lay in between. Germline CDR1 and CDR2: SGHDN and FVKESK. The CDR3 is CASSQVLGDHGEQYF. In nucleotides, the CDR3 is TGTGCCAGCAGCCAAGTCCTGGGGGATCATGGCGAGCAGTACTTC.

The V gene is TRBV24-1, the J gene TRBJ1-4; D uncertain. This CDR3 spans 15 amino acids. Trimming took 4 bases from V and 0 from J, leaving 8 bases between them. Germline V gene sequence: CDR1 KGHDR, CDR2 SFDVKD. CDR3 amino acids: CATSDPTSTNEKLFF. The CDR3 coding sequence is TGTGCCACCAGTGACCCGACCTCAACTAATGAAAAACTGTTTTTT.

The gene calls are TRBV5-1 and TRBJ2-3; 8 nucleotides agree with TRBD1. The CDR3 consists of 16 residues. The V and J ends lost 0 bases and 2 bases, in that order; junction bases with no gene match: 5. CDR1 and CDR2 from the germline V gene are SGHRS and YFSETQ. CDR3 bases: TGCGCCAGCAGCTTGGACAGGGGGTCGTCCACAGATACGCAGTATTTT. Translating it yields CASSLDRGSSTDTQYF. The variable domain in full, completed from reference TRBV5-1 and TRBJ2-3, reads KAGVTQTPRYLIKTRGQQVTLSCSPISGHRSVSWYQQTPGQGLQFLFEYFSETQRNKGNFPGRFSGRQFSNSRSEMNVSTLELGDSALYLCASSLDRGSSTDTQYFGPGTRLTVL.

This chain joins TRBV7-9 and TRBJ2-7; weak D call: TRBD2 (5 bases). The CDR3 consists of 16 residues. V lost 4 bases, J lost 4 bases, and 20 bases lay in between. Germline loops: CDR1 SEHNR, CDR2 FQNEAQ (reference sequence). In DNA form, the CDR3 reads TGTGCCAGCAGCTCCTTTGTTCCAGCGGACCTTTACGAGCAGTACTTC. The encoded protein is CASSSFVPADLYEQYF.

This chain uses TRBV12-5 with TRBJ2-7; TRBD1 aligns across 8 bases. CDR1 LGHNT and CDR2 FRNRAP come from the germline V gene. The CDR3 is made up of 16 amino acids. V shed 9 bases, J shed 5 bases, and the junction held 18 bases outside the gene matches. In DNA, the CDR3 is TGTGCTAGGGAGGAGGCAGGACAGGGACCGCCTAACGAGCAGTACTTC. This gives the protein CAREEAGQGPPNEQYF. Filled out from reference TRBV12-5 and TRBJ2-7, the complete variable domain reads DARVTQTPRHKVTEMGQEVTMRCQPILGHNTVFWYRQTMMQGLELLAYFRNRAPLDDSGMPKDRFSAEMPDATLATLKIQPSEPRDSAVYFCAREEAGQGPPNEQYFGPGTRLTVT.

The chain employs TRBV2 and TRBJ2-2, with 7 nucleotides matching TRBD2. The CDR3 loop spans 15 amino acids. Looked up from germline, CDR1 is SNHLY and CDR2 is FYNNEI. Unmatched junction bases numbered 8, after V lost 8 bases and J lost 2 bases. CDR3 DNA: TGTGCCAGCGATGGGGGGAGGGACAACACCGGGGAGCTGTTTTTT. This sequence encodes CASDGGRDNTGELFF.

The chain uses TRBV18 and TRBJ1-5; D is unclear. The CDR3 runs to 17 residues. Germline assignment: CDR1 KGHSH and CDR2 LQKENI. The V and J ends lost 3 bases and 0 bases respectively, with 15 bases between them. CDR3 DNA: TGTGCCAGCTCACCCAGGCCATCTGGAATTAGCAATCAGCCCCAGCATTTT. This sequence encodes CASSPRPSGISNQPQHF.

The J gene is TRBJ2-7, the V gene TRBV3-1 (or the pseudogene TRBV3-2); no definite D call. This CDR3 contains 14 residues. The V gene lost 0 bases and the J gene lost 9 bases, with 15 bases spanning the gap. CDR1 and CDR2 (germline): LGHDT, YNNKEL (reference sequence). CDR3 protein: CASSQDMLSSMQYF. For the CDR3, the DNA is TGTGCCAGCAGCCAAGACATGCTCTCTTCGATGCAGTACTTC.

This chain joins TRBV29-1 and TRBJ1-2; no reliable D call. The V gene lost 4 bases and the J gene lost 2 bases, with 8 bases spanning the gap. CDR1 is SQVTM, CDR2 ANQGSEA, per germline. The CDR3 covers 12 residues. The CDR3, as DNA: TGCAGCGTTGGGACCTCGAACTATGGCTACACCTTC. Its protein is CSVGTSNYGYTF.

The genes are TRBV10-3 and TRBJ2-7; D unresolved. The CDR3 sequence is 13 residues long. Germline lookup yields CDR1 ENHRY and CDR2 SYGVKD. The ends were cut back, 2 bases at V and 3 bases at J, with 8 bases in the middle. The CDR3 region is CAISERADYEQYF. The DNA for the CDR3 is TGTGCCATCAGTGAGAGGGCGGACTACGAGCAGTACTTC.

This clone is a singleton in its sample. The CDR3 loop reads CASSPRGDPDYGYTF. In nucleotides, the CDR3 is TGTGCCAGCTCACCAAGAGGTGACCCCGACTATGGCTACACCTTC. This chain links TRBV18 with TRBJ1-2, with D unresolved. Trimming removed 2 bases at V and 3 bases at J, with 13 bases between. Germline values: CDR1 KGHSH, CDR2 LQKENI. CDR3 length: 15 residues.

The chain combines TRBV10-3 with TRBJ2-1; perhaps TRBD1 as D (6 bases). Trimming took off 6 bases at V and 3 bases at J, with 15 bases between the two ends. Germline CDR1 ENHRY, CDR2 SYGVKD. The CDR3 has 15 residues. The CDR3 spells CAIRADRNYYNEQFF. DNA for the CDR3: TGTGCCATCAGGGCAGACAGGAATTACTACAATGAGCAGTTCTTC.

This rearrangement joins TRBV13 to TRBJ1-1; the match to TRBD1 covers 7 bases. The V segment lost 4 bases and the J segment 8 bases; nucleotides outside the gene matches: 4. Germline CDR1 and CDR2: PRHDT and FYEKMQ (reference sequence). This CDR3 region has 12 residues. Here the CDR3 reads CASSSYRGEAFF. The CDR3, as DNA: TGTGCCAGCAGCTCATACAGGGGCGAAGCTTTCTTT. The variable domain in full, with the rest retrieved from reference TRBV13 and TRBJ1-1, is AAGVIQSPRHLIKEKRETATLKCYPIPRHDTVYWYQQGPGQDPQFLISFYEKMQSDKGSIPDRFSAQQFSDYHSELNMSSLELGDSALYFCASSSYRGEAFFGQGTRLTVV.

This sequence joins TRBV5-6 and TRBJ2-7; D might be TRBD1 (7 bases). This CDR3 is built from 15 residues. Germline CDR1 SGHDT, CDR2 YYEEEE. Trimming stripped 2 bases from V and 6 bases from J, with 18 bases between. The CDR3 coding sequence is TGTGCCAGCAGCTTCAGGGGGGTTCAGGGAGCCGAGCAGTACTTC. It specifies CASSFRGVQGAEQYF.

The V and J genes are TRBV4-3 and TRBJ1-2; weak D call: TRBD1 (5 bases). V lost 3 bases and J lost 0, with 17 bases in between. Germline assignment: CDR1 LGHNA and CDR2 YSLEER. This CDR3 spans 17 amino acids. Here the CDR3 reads CASSHIPPGAANYGYTF. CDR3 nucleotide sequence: TGCGCCAGCAGCCACATCCCCCCCGGGGCCGCTAACTATGGCTACACCTTC.

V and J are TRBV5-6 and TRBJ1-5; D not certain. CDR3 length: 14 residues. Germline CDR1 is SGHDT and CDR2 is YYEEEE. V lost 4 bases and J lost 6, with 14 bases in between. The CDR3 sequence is CASSLAGFGQPQHF. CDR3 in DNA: TGTGCCAGCAGCCTGGCCGGGTTTGGTCAGCCCCAGCATTTT.

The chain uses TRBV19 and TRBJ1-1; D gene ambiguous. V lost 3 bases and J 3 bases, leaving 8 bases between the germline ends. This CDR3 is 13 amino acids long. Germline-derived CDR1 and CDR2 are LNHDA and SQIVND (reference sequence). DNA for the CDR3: TGTGCCAGTAGTATCAAGGGTTACACTGAAGCTTTCTTT. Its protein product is CASSIKGYTEAFF.

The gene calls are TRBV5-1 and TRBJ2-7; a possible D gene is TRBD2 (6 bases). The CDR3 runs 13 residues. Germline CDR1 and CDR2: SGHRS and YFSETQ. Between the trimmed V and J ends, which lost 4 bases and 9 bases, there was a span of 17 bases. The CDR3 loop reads CASSPEGRDRQYF. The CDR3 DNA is TGCGCCAGCAGCCCGGAGGGCAGAGACAGGCAGTACTTC.

The chain's CDR3 is CATSDYGKEGFF. CDR3 coding DNA: TGTGCCACCAGTGACTACGGCAAAGAGGGGTTCTTC. This chain connects TRBV24-1 to TRBJ2-1; a weak D match, TRBD2 (5 bases). V lost 4 bases, J lost 15 bases, and 15 bases lay in between. Germline assignment: CDR1 KGHDR and CDR2 SFDVKD. The CDR3 sequence is 12 residues long.

The CDR3, as DNA: TGTGCCAGCAGCCCGGACCCGGGGCGGACCCAGTACTTC. It codes for CASSPDPGRTQYF. V and J are TRBV5-4 and TRBJ2-5; D assignment may be TRBD1 or TRBD2 (5 bases each). The length of the CDR3 is 13 residues. The germline V gene has CDR1 SGHNT and CDR2 YYREEE (reference sequence). Trimming pared 4 bases from V and 7 bases from J, leaving 14 bases between.

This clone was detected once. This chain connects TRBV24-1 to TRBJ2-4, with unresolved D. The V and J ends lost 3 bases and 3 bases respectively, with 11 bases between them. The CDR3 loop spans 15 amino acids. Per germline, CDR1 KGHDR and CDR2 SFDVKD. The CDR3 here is CATSDPLENKNIQYF. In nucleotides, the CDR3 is TGTGCCACCAGTGATCCCCTGGAGAACAAAAACATTCAGTACTTC.

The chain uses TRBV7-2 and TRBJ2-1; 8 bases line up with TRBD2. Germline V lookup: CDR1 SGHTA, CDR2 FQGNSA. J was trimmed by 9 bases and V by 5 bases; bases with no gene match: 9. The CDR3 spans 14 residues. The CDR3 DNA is TGTGCCAGCAGCCCTTTTGGACGGGGGGGTGAGCAGTTCTTC. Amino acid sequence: CASSPFGRGGEQFF.

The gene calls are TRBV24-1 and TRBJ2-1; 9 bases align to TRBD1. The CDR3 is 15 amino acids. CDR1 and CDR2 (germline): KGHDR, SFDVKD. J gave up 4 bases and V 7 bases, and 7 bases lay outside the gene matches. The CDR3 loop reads CATSPTGGAYNEQFF. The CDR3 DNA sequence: TGTGCCACCAGCCCTACAGGGGGCGCGTACAATGAGCAGTTCTTC.

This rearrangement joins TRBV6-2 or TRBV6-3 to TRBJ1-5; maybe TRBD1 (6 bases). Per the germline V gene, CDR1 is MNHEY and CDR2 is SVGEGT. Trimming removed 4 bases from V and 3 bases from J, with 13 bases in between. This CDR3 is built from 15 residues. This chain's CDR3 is CASSSGAGYNQPQHF. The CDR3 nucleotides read TGTGCCAGCAGTTCAGGGGCCGGATACAATCAGCCCCAGCATTTT.

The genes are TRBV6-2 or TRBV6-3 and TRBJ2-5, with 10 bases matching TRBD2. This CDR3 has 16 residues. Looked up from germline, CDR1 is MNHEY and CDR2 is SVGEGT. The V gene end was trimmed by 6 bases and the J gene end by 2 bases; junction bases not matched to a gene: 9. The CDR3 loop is CASSPSPGLAQETQYF. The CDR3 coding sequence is TGTGCCAGCAGCCCCTCGCCGGGACTAGCGCAAGAGACCCAGTACTTC.

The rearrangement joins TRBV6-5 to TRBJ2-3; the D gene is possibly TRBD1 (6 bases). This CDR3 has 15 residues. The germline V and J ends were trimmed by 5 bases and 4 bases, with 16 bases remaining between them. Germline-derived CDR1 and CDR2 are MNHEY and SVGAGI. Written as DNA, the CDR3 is TGTGCCAGCAGTACGGTAGGGGGTGGGTCAGATACGCAGTATTTT. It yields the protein CASSTVGGGSDTQYF.